Presented here are 23 T cell receptor beta chains from one specimen sequenced in a study of control samples from healthy donors and cancer patients. Libraries were prepared by immunoSEQ multiplex PCR; TCRdb keeps only in-frame clonotypes and omits some of them. The top ten hold nearly 5% of the sample, which has 150,000 to 200,000 clones, 88% seen once. The specimen was blood. The receptors originated from a woman younger than 45 in good health.

The chain has TRBV19 and TRBJ2-5; D ambiguous. Germline assignment: CDR1 LNHDA and CDR2 SQIVND (reference sequence). The CDR3 totals 12 residues. Trimming removed 3 bases at V and 4 bases at J, with 6 bases between. In DNA form, the CDR3 reads TGTGCCAGTAGTATGGATCGAGAGACCCAGTACTTC. Its translation is CASSMDRETQYF.

This chain connects TRBV6-6 to TRBJ2-7; D remains ambiguous. Germline assignment: CDR1 MNHNY and CDR2 SVGAGI (reference sequence). Trimming shortened V by 3 bases and J by 2 bases, and 17 bases separated the two germline ends. The CDR3 spans 16 residues. The DNA of the CDR3 is TGTGCCAGCAGTTATTCCCTTACAGAATATACCTACGAGCAGTACTTC. It codes for CASSYSLTEYTYEQYF.

V usage is TRBV7-9 and J usage is TRBJ2-7; a weak D match, TRBD1 (5 bases). Trimming left V 3 bases short and J 4 bases short, with 13 bases between. CDR1 and CDR2 from the germline V gene are SEHNR and FQNEAQ (reference sequence). The CDR3 covers 14 residues. The CDR3 is CASSLSQGMYEQYV. In DNA, the CDR3 is TGTGCCAGCAGCTTGAGCCAGGGTATGTACGAGCAGTACGTC.

The chain combines TRBV3-1 (or the pseudogene TRBV3-2) with TRBJ2-1; 12 bases fit TRBD1. The CDR3 contains 16 residues. Germline V gene sequence: CDR1 LGHDT, CDR2 YNNKEL (reference sequence). The V and J ends lost 0 bases and 8 bases, in that order; junction bases with no gene match: 5. CDR3 residues: CASSQEGTGGLDEQFF. The CDR3 DNA sequence: TGTGCCAGCAGCCAAGAAGGGACAGGGGGCCTCGATGAGCAGTTCTTC.

A word on this clone: Germline is not matched at one junction end, which may reflect a read error. The rearrangement uses TRBV6-2 or TRBV6-3 and TRBJ1-2; 9 bases map to TRBD1. CDR3 length: 11 amino acids. Germline V CDR1 and CDR2: MNHEY, SVGEGT. CDR3 in amino acids: CASSYGTGIHF. The CDR3 bases are TGTGCCAGCAGTTACGGGACAGGGATACACTTC.

The chain uses TRBV7-2 and TRBJ2-7; perhaps TRBD2 as D (6 bases). This CDR3 region has 15 residues. V was cut by 1 base and J by 4 bases, with 14 bases left in between. CDR1 is SGHTA and CDR2 is FQGNSA in the germline V gene. Here the CDR3 DNA reads TGTGCCAGCAGCTTAGGGACTAATCCCGAATACGAGCAGTACTTC. It yields the protein CASSLGTNPEYEQYF.

This clone was detected once. The rearrangement uses TRBV9 and TRBJ1-4, with D unclear. Germline CDR1 reads SGDLS; CDR2 reads YYNGEE. There are 14 residues in the CDR3. Between the trimmed V and J ends, which lost 3 bases and 6 bases, there was a span of 12 bases. The CDR3 DNA reads TGTGCCAGCAGCGGGCCCAGGCGGGATGAAAAACTGTTTTTT. Translated, it gives CASSGPRRDEKLFF.

The V gene is TRBV12-5, the J gene TRBJ2-3; D is ambiguous. The V and J ends lost 0 bases and 1 base respectively, with 11 bases between them. Germline V CDR1 and CDR2: LGHNT, FRNRAP. The CDR3 is 16 amino acids. This CDR3 is CASGLVQSGRTDTQYF. DNA for the CDR3: TGTGCTAGTGGTTTGGTACAATCAGGCCGCACAGATACGCAGTATTTT.

To note about this clone: Additional DNA sequences in this sample encode the identical CDR3. The chain is built from TRBV7-9 and TRBJ1-2; the D is unclear. Germline CDR1 and CDR2: SEHNR and FQNEAQ (reference sequence). The length of the CDR3 is 12 residues. V shed 3 bases and J shed 2 bases, with 4 bases lying between them. CDR3: CASSLGNYGYTF. The CDR3 DNA reads TGTGCCAGCAGCTTGGGCAACTATGGCTACACCTTC.

The V gene is TRBV5-1, the J gene TRBJ2-5; possibly TRBD2 for D (7 bases). CDR1 and CDR2 (germline): SGHRS, YFSETQ. Trimming removed 2 bases from V and 4 bases from J, with 15 bases in between. This CDR3 region has 15 residues. The CDR3 nucleotides are TGCGCCAGCAGCTTTTCCTCGGGGGGCGGAGAGACCCAGTACTTC. Translating gives CASSFSSGGGETQYF.

This chain links TRBV7-2 with TRBJ2-1; 11 bases fit TRBD2. The CDR3 has 17 residues. CDR1 is SGHTA and CDR2 is FQGNSA in the germline V gene. Germline trimming cut 1 base from V and 6 bases from J; bases unmatched to any gene: 8. Here the CDR3 DNA reads TGTGCCAGCAGCTTAGGTCTGGGACTAGCGGAATCCAATGAGCAGTTCTTC. This sequence encodes CASSLGLGLAESNEQFF.

The rearrangement links TRBV3-1 (or the pseudogene TRBV3-2) to TRBJ1-6; D ambiguous. Germline V CDR1 and CDR2: LGHDT, YNNKEL (reference sequence). V lost 3 bases and J lost 7, with 10 bases in between. The CDR3 loop spans 14 amino acids. This CDR3 reads CASSHTRQNSPLHF. DNA for the CDR3: TGTGCCAGCAGCCACACCAGGCAGAATTCACCCCTCCACTTT.

Concerning this clone itself: At the DNA level, this CDR3 is encoded by other sequences in the same sample as well. The chain joins TRBV2 to TRBJ2-7; unclear D gene. The germline gives CDR1 SNHLY, CDR2 FYNNEI. This CDR3 spans 10 amino acids. Trimming pared 4 bases from V and 4 bases from J, leaving 2 bases between. CDR3 coding DNA: TGTGCCAGCAGTGTTTACGAGCAGTACTTC. Translated, it gives CASSVYEQYF.

This clone was observed a single time. A junction end diverges from the germline sequence, so it may reflect a read error. The chain combines TRBV7-7 with TRBJ2-5, with 15 positions matching TRBD2. This CDR3 region has 19 residues. Germline V gene sequence: CDR1 SSHAT, CDR2 FNYEAQ (reference sequence). The CDR3 DNA follows: TGTGCTAGCAGCTTCCTGGGACTAGCGGGGGGCCGGGCACAAGAGACCCAGTACTTC. Amino acids: CASSFLGLAGGRAQETQYF.

This rearrangement joins TRBV9 to TRBJ1-1; D gene ambiguous. The CDR3 spans 13 residues. The ends were cut back, 0 bases at V and 1 base at J, with 4 bases in the middle. Germline V gives CDR1 SGDLS, CDR2 YYNGEE. The chain's CDR3 is CASSVGRNTEAFF. The DNA for the CDR3 is TGTGCCAGCAGCGTAGGGAGGAACACTGAAGCTTTCTTT.

This chain joins TRBV7-9 and TRBJ2-5; D uncertain. Germline values: CDR1 SEHNR, CDR2 FQNEAQ (reference sequence). V lost 2 bases, J lost 2 bases, and 12 bases lay in between. This CDR3 is built from 15 residues. Here the CDR3 reads CASSLLPPRQETQYF. The CDR3, as DNA: TGTGCCAGCAGCTTACTCCCCCCGCGGCAAGAGACCCAGTACTTC.

J is TRBJ2-1 and V is TRBV11-3; 10 bases are shared with TRBD2. Germline CDR1 is SGHNT and CDR2 is YENEEA. The CDR3 has 16 residues. With V trimmed by 2 bases and J by 0 bases, 1 base remained unmatched. This CDR3 reads CASSLRTSGSYNEQFF. The CDR3, as DNA: TGTGCCAGCAGCTTAAGGACTAGCGGCTCCTACAATGAGCAGTTCTTC.

The rearrangement joins TRBV7-8 to TRBJ2-2; D is unclear. Per germline, CDR1 SGHVS and CDR2 FQNEAQ. V dropped 6 bases and J dropped 4 bases, with 12 bases sitting between them. This CDR3 is 14 amino acids long. The CDR3 nucleotides read TGTGCCAGCAGTAGCAGTCGGGCCACCGGGGAGCTGTTTTTT. It encodes CASSSSRATGELFF.

The chain is built from TRBV28 and TRBJ1-4; D might be TRBD1 (5 bases). V lost 5 bases and J 6 bases, leaving 7 bases between the germline ends. The CDR3 contains 12 residues. Germline V gives CDR1 MDHEN, CDR2 SYDVKM. The CDR3 sequence is CASSPGDEKLFF. As DNA, the CDR3 is TGTGCCAGCAGTCCGGGGGATGAAAAACTGTTTTTT.

The chain joins TRBV28 to TRBJ2-1; TRBD2 matches at 9 bases. After removal of 4 bases from V and 3 bases from J, the junction contained 7 bases not matched to a gene. In germline, CDR1 is MDHEN, CDR2 SYDVKM. The CDR3 is 16 residues long. The CDR3 sequence: CASSSYLAGYYNEQFF. In DNA, the CDR3 is TGTGCCAGCAGTTCTTACCTAGCGGGATACTACAATGAGCAGTTCTTC.

The rearrangement uses TRBV7-8 and TRBJ2-1; no clear D gene. This CDR3 has 12 residues. Germline loops: CDR1 SGHVS, CDR2 FQNEAQ. The V end lost 7 bases, the J end lost 3 bases, and 7 bases lay between the germline ends. DNA for the CDR3: TGTGCCAGCAAGCCCCTCTACAATGAGCAGTTCTTC. Translation: CASKPLYNEQFF.

The genes are TRBV6-4 and TRBJ2-1, with a weak D call TRBD1 (6 bases). Trimming took 2 bases from V and 4 from J, leaving 12 bases between them. Germline V gene sequence: CDR1 MRHNA, CDR2 SNTAGT. CDR3 length: 15 amino acids. The chain's CDR3 is CASSDVAGAYNEQFF. CDR3 coding DNA: TGTGCCAGCAGTGACGTGGCAGGGGCTTACAATGAGCAGTTCTTC.

The V gene is TRBV4-1, the J gene TRBJ1-2; D uncertain. With 0 bases removed from V and 8 bases from J, the gap between germline ends came to 22 bases. The CDR3 has 17 amino acids. Germline CDR1 reads MGHRA; CDR2 reads YSYEKL. The chain's CDR3 is CASSQDLEQTPPRGYTF. The CDR3 DNA sequence: TGCGCCAGCAGCCAAGATTTGGAGCAAACACCCCCACGGGGCTACACCTTC.